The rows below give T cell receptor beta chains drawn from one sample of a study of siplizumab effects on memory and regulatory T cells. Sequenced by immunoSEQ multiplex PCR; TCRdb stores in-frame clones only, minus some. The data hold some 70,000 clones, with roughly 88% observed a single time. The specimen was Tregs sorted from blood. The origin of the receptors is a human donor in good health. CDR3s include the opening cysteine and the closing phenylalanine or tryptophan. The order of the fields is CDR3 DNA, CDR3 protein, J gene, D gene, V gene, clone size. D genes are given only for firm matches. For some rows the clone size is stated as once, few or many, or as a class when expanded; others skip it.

TGTGCCAGCAGCTTAACACACGGAGCTAATTCACCCCTCCACTTT CASSLTHGANSPLHF TRBJ1-6 NA TRBV11-2 NA
TGCGCCAGCAGCTTGGGGCGGCTTCAGGATTCACCCCTCCACTTT CASSLGRLQDSPLHF TRBJ1-6 NA TRBV5-1 NA
TGTGCCAGCAGCTTTTCACCCCCGGGACAGGGAAAGAATCAGCCCCAGCATTTT CASSFSPPGQGKNQPQHF TRBJ1-5 TRBD1 TRBV7-9 medium-sized
TGCAGCGTTGATTCATGGGGGGAGAATGCTGGCTACACCTTC CSVDSWGENAGYTF TRBJ1-2 NA TRBV29-1 NA
TGTGCCTTCGGGACCCGCCGGGACGAGCAGTACTTC CAFGTRRDEQYF TRBJ2-7 NA TRBV30 NA
TGTGCCAGCTCACCTAGTGTGCGGACGAAAGGCTACACCTTC CASSPSVRTKGYTF TRBJ1-2 NA TRBV18 NA
TGTGCCAGCAGTGTGGGACAGGGGAACGCCGGGGAGCTGTTTTTT CASSVGQGNAGELFF TRBJ2-2 TRBD1 TRBV6-1 NA
TGCAGCGTTGGAAAACGGGAGGGCCTGAGATACGAGCAGTACTTC CSVGKREGLRYEQYF TRBJ2-7 TRBD2 TRBV29-1 NA
TGTGCCAGTAGTAAAGGGAACAGATCACGCTCACCCCTCCACTTT CASSKGNRSRSPLHF TRBJ1-6 NA TRBV19 NA
TGTGCTAGTGGTCTCGGGCTCAACAATGAGCAGTTCTTC CASGLGLNNEQFF TRBJ2-1 NA TRBV12-5 NA
TGTGCCAGCAGCCCCACCGGGGGCGGCGCCTACGAGCAGTACTTC CASSPTGGGAYEQYF TRBJ2-7 NA TRBV7-2 NA
TGTGCCAGCAGGCGTCATAGTGGGGCCAACGTCCTGACTTTC CASRRHSGANVLTF TRBJ2-6 NA TRBV9 NA
TGTGCCAGCAGCTGGACTAGCGGGGCCAATGAGCAGTTCTTC CASSWTSGANEQFF TRBJ2-1 TRBD2 TRBV7-3 NA
TGTGCCAGCAGTGGGACAGGGGGCAAGGCCGGGGAGCTGTTTTTT CASSGTGGKAGELFF TRBJ2-2 TRBD1 TRBV6-5 NA
TGTGCCAGCTCACCCCTCGGCCGGATATCCGATGAAAAACTGTTTTTT CASSPLGRISDEKLFF TRBJ1-4 NA TRBV18 NA
TGTGCCAGCAGTGGGAGGCGGGAGCCCTCCTACGAGCAGTACTTC CASSGRREPSYEQYF TRBJ2-7 TRBD2 TRBV27 NA
TGTGCCAGCAGCCCCCAGACAGGCTCTGGAAACACCATATATTTT CASSPQTGSGNTIYF TRBJ1-3 NA TRBV4-2 NA
TGTGCCAGTACAGGGGAATCACAGCCCCAGCATTTT CASTGESQPQHF TRBJ1-5 NA TRBV19 few
TGTGCCAGCAGACCCACAGGGGGAATCGGGGAGCTGTTTTTT CASRPTGGIGELFF TRBJ2-2 TRBD1 TRBV28 NA
TGTGCCAGTAGTATAGATCTACAGGGGGTTCAGCCCCAGCATTTT CASSIDLQGVQPQHF TRBJ1-5 TRBD1 TRBV19 few
TGTGCCAGCAGTTCGAACAGGGGGCGGAGGACTGAAGCTTTCTTT CASSSNRGRRTEAFF TRBJ1-1 TRBD1 TRBV27 NA
TGTGCCACCAGCAGACAGGGGAATCAGCCCCAGCATTTT CATSRQGNQPQHF TRBJ1-5 NA TRBV15 NA
TGTGCCAGCAGCTTGGGGGGATCGACAGCGTCAAACTACGAGCAGTACTTC CASSLGGSTASNYEQYF TRBJ2-7 NA TRBV5-5 NA
TGCGCCAGCAGCTGGGGGGCGGCCCAAGAGACCCAGTACTTC CASSWGAAQETQYF TRBJ2-5 NA TRBV5-1 NA
TGTGCCATCAGGGGAGGGACAGGGTTTGCCGGGGAGCTGTTTTTT CAIRGGTGFAGELFF TRBJ2-2 TRBD1 TRBV10-3 NA
TGTGCCAGCGGCCTCCCCATGGGGAACACTGAAGCTTTCTTT CASGLPMGNTEAFF TRBJ1-1 NA TRBV28 NA
TGTGCCAGCAGCCGAGGGACATCCCACTTGTTGCAGTATTTT CASSRGTSHLLQYF TRBJ2-3 NA TRBV7-9 NA
TGTGCCAGCAGCCAGCGACTGAACACCGGGGAGCTGTTTTTT CASSQRLNTGELFF TRBJ2-2 NA TRBV14 few
TGTGCCAGCAGCGCGCGGGATGTCGGGGAGCTGTTTTTT CASSARDVGELFF TRBJ2-2 NA TRBV7-2 NA
TGTGCCAGCAGCCCTCTTCAGGGGGAGTGGGAAAAACTGTTTTTT CASSPLQGEWEKLFF TRBJ1-4 TRBD1 TRBV7-9 NA
TGTGCCAGCAGCTTAGTGGCTAGCGGAAACAATGAGCAGTTCTTC CASSLVASGNNEQFF TRBJ2-1 TRBD2 TRBV7-6 few
TGTGCCAGCAGTTCCCTAGAACAGGGGAGGGAGACCCAGTACTTC CASSSLEQGRETQYF TRBJ2-5 NA TRBV28 NA
TGTGCCAGCAGCTACGGACTAGTCAATGAGCAGTTCTTC CASSYGLVNEQFF TRBJ2-1 TRBD2 TRBV14 NA
TGTGCCAGCAGCAAAGACAGGAACACTGAAGCTTTCTTT CASSKDRNTEAFF TRBJ1-1 NA TRBV7-9 NA
TGTGCCAGCAGCCGGCCTAGCGGGCGCTACAATGAGCAGTTCTTC CASSRPSGRYNEQFF TRBJ2-1 TRBD2 TRBV7-2 NA
TGTGCCAGTACGGGAATAGATACGCAGTATTTT CASTGIDTQYF TRBJ2-3 NA TRBV28 NA
TGTGCCAGCAGCGGGGGACTAGCGGGTTACAATGAGCAGTTCTTC CASSGGLAGYNEQFF TRBJ2-1 TRBD2 TRBV5-6 NA
TGTGCCAGCAGCTTAACCTACGAGCAGTACTTC CASSLTYEQYF TRBJ2-7 NA TRBV11-2 NA
TGTGCCAGCAGCTTAGGACAGGGTTATAGCAATCAGCCCCAGCATTTT CASSLGQGYSNQPQHF TRBJ1-5 TRBD1 TRBV11-2 NA
TGTGCCAGCAGTTTGGACCAGGGGGACACTGAAGCTTTCTTT CASSLDQGDTEAFF TRBJ1-1 TRBD1 TRBV6-1 once
TGTGCCACCAGCAGGGGACATAACTCTGGGGCCAACGTCCTGACTTTC CATSRGHNSGANVLTF TRBJ2-6 NA TRBV15 NA